The clone carrying this T cell receptor beta chain was seen more than once but under ten times. One junction end disagrees with the germline gene, perhaps due to a read error. The sample originates from a study of CD8+ T cells in alopecia areata. Looking at the study overall: Tofacitinib was taken orally by treated patients, and the dose was 5 to 10 mg twice daily.

Germline V gene sequence: CDR1 SSHAT, CDR2 FNYEAQ (reference sequence). The CDR3 sequence is 14 residues long. Following extraction, RNA underwent reverse transcription to cDNA, which served as the sequencing template. TCRdb's copy holds only in-frame clones and misses some; the assay was immunoSEQ multiplex PCR. The data show a few hundred thousand clones, about 68% seen once. Lesional scalp punch biopsies and peripheral blood were collected from alopecia areata patients. The rearrangement links TRBV7-7 to TRBJ2-5; either TRBD1 or TRBD2 may fit D (5 bases each). The clonotype was recovered from a human donor with alopecia areata. The material sequenced was CD4+ T cells sorted from blood, taken at week 0. CDR3 region: CASSLGEFQETQYF. The CDR3 bases are TGTGCTAGCAGCTTAGGGGAGTTTCAAGAGACCCAGTACTTC.